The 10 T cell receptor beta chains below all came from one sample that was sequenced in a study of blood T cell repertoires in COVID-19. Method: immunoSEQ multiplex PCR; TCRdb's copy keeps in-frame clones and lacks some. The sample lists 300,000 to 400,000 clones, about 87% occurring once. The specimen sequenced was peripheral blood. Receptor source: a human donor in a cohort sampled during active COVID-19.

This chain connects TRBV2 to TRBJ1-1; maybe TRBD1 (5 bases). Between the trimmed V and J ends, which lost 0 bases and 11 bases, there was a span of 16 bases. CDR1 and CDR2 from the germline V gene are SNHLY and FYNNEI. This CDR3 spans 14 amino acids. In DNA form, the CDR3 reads TGTGCCAGCAGTGAAGCTCCGACCGGGAGGGACGCTTTCTTT. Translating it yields CASSEAPTGRDAFF.

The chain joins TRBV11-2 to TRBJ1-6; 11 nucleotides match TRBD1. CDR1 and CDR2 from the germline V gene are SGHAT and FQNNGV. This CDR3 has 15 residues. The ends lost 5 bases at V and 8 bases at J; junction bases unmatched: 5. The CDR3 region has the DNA TGTGCCAGCAGCCCCGGGACAGGGGGTTATTCACCCCTCCACTTT. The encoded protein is CASSPGTGGYSPLHF.

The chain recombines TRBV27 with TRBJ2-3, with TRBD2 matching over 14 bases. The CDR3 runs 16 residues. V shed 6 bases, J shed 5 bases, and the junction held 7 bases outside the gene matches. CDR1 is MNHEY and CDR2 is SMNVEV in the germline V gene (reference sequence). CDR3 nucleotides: TGTGCCAGCAGAACGCCGGGACTAGCGGGAGTAGATACGCAGTATTTT. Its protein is CASRTPGLAGVDTQYF.

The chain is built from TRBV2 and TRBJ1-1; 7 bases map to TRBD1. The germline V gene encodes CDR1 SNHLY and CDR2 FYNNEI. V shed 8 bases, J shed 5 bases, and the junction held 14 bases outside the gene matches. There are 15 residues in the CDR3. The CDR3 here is CASSEANRGYTEAFF. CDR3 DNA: TGTGCCAGCTCCGAGGCGAACAGGGGTTATACTGAAGCTTTCTTT.

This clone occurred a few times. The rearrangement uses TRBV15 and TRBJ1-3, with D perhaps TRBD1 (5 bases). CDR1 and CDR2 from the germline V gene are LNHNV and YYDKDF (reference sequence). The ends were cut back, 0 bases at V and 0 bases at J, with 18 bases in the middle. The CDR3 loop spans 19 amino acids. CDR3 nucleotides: TGTGCCACCAGCAGAGATAACACCGCCGACAGACACTCTGGAAACACCATATATTTT. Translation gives CATSRDNTADRHSGNTIYF.

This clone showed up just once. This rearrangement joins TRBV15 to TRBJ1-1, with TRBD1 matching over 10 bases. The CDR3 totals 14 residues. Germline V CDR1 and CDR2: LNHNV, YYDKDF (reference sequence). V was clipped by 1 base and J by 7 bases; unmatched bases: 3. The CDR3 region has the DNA TGTGCCACCAGCAGAGGAGGGACAGGGGTTGAAGCTTTCTTT. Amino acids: CATSRGGTGVEAFF.

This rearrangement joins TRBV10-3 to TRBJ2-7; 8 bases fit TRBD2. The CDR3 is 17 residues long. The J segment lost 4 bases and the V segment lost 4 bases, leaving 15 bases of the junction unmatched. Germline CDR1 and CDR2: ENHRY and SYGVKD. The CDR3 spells CAISVGRGDTDRYEQYF. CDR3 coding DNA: TGTGCCATCAGTGTGGGGCGGGGGGATACCGACAGATACGAGCAGTACTTC.

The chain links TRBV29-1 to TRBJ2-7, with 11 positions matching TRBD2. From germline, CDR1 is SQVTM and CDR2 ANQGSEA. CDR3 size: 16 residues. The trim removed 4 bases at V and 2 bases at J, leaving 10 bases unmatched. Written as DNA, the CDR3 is TGCAGCGTTGCGGATAGCGGGAGGGCCGGGACCTACGAGCAGTACTTC. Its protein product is CSVADSGRAGTYEQYF.

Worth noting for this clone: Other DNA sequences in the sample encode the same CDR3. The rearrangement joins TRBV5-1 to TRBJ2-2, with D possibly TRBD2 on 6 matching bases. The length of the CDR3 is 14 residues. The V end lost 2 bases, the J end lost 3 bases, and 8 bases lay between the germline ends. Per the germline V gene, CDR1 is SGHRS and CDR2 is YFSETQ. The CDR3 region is CASSFGGDTGELFF. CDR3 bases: TGCGCCAGCAGCTTTGGCGGGGACACCGGGGAGCTGTTTTTT.

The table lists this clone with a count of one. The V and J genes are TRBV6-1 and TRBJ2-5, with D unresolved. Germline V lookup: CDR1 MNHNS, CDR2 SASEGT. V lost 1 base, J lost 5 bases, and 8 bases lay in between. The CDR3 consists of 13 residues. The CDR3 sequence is CASSEGALETQYF. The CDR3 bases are TGTGCCAGCAGTGAAGGGGCTTTGGAGACCCAGTACTTC.